The present T cell receptor beta chain was sequenced within a study of T cell responses to AZD1222 COVID-19 vaccine. Study-level points and caveats: There were vaccine-associated CD4 TCRs across spike, dominant at 160-218 and 743-854. Among spike-specific TCRs, nearly half reportedly target unmutated variant regions.

Losses at the gene ends were 8 bases for V and 5 bases for J; bases not matched to a gene: 3. The CDR3 totals 13 residues. CDR1 is SEHNR and CDR2 is FQNEAQ in the germline V gene (reference sequence). Points on this clone: What it binds is not known.

Sequencing used immunoSEQ multiplex PCR; TCRdb keeps in-frame clones, though not all of them. The repertoire consists of fewer than 120,000 clones, with about 90% occurring once and the leading ten covering roughly 15%. The sample here was peripheral blood, taken 28 days after the second AZD1222 dose. The sequence came from an adult who received the AZD1222 COVID-19 vaccine. The chain joins TRBV7-9 to TRBJ1-4; TRBD1 agrees at 9 bases. DNA of the CDR3: TGTGCCAGCCAGACAGGGGGAAATGAAAAACTGTTTTTT. It is translated as CASQTGGNEKLFF.